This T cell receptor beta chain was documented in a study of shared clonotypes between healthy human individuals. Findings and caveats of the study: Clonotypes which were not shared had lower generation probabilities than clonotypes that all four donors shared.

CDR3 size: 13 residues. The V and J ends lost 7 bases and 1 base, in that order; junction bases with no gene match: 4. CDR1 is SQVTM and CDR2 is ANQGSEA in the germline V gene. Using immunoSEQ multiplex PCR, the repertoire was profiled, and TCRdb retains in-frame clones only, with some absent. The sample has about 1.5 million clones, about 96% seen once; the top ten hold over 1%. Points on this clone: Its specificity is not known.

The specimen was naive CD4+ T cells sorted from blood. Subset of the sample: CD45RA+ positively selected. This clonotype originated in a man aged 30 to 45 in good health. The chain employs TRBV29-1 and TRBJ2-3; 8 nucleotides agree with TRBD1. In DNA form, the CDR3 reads TGCAGCGGCTCGGGACAGGGCACAGATACGCAGTATTTT. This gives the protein CSGSGQGTDTQYF.